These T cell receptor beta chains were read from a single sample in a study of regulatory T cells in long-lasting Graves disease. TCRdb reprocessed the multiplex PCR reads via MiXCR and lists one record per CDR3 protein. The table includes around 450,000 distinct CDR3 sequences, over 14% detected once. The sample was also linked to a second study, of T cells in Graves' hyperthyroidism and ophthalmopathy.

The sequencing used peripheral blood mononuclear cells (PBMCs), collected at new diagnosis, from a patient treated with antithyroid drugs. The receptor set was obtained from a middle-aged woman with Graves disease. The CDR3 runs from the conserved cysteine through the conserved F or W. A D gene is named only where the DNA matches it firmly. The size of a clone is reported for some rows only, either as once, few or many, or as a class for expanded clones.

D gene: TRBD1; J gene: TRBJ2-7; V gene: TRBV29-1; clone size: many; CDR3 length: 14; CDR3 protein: CSVARGTGGYEQYF; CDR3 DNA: TGCAGCGTTGCCCGTGGGACAGGGGGCTACGAGCAGTACTTC
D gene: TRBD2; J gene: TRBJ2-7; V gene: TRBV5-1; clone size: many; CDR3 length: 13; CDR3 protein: CASRIAGRPEQYF; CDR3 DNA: TGCGCCAGCAGAATAGCCGGGAGGCCCGAGCAGTACTTC
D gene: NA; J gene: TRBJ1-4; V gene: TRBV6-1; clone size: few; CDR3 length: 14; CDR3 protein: CAVQGDATNEKPFF; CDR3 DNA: TGTGCCGTACAGGGCGATGCAACTAATGAAAAACCGTTTTTT
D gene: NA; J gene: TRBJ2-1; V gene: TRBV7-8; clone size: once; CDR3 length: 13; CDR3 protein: CASSLMGNNEQFF; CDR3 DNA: TGTGCCAGCAGCCTGATGGGGAACAATGAGCAGTTCTTC
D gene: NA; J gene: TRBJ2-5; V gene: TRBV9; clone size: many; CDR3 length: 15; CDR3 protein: CASSGDTGLEETQYF; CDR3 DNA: TGTGCCAGCAGCGGAGATACAGGGTTGGAGGAGACCCAGTACTTC
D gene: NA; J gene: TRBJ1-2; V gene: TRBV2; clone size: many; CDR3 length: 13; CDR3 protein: CASSESRDYGYTF; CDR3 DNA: TGTGCCAGCAGTGAGTCAAGGGACTATGGCTACACCTTC
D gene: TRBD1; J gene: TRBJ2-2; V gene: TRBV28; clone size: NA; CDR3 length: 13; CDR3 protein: CASRDRAPGELFF; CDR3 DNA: TGTGCCAGCAGGGACAGGGCCCCCGGGGAGCTGTTTTTT
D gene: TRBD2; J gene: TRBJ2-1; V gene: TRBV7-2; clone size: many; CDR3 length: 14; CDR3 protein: CASSWTSGSSEQFF; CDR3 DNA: TGTGCCAGCAGCTGGACTAGCGGGAGTAGTGAGCAGTTCTTC
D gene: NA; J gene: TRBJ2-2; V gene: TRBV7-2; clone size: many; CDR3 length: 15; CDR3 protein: CASSPPDRNTGELFF; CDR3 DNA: TGTGCCAGCAGCCCGCCGGACAGGAACACCGGGGAGCTGTTTTTT
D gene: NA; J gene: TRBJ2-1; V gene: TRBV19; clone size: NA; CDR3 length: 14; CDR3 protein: CASTPDPGYNEQFF; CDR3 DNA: TGTGCCAGTACTCCGGACCCCGGGTACAATGAGCAGTTCTTC
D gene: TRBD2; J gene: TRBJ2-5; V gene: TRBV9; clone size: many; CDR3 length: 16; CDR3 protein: CASSVGIAGNQETQYF; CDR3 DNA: TGTGCCAGCAGCGTAGGTATAGCGGGGAACCAAGAGACCCAGTACTTC
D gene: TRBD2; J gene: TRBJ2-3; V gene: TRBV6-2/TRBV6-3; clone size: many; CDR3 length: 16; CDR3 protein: CASSYATSGSGDTQYF; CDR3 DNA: TGTGCCAGCAGTTACGCCACTAGCGGGAGTGGCGATACGCAGTATTTT
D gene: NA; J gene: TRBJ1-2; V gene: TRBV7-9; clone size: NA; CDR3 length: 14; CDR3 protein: CASSLSDTNYGYTF; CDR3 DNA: TGTGCCAGCAGCTTATCCGACACTAACTATGGCTACACCTTC
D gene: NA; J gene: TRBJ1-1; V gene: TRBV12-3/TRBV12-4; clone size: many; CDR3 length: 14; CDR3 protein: CASSYGTPNTEAFF; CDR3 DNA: TGTGCCAGCAGTTATGGGACCCCGAACACTGAAGCTTTCTTT
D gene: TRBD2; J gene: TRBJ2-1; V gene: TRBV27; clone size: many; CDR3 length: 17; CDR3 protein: CASSLSALAGGYNEQFF; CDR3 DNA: TGTGCCAGCAGTTTATCTGCCCTAGCGGGGGGCTACAATGAGCAGTTCTTC
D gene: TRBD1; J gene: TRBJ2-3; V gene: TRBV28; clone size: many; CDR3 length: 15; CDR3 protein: CASSFVQGGTDTQYF; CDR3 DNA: TGTGCCAGCAGTTTTGTACAGGGGGGCACAGATACGCAGTATTTT
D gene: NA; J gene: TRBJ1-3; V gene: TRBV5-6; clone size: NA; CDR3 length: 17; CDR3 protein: CASSLEGLAASGNTIYF; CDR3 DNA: TGTGCCAGCAGCTTGGAGGGTTTGGCAGCTTCTGGAAACACCATATATTTT
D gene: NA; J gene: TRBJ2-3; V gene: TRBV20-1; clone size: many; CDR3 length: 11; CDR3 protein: CSALLVDTQYF; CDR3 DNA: TGCAGTGCCCTTCTAGTTGATACGCAGTATTTT
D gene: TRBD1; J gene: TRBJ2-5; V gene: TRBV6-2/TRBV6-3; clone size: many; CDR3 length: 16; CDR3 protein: CASSSPGQGAGETQYF; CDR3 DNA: TGTGCCAGCAGTTCTCCGGGACAGGGGGCCGGCGAGACCCAGTACTTC
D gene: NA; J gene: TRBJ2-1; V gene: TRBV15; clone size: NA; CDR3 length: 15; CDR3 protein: CATSRDLGAYNEQFF; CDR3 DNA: TGTGCCACCAGCAGAGATCTGGGAGCCTACAATGAGCAGTTCTTC
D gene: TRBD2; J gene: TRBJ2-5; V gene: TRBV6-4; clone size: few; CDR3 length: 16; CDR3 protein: CASSEPSGSREETQYF; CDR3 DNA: TGTGCCAGCAGTGAACCTAGCGGGAGCAGAGAAGAGACCCAGTACTTC
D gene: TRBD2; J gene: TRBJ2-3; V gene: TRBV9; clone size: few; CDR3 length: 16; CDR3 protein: CASSSGPGGGTDTQYF; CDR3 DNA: TGTGCCAGCAGTTCCGGGCCGGGAGGAGGCACAGATACGCAGTATTTT
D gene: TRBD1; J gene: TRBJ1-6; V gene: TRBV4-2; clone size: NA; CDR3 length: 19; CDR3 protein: CASSQGRDKGTGRNSPLHF; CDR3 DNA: TGTGCCAGCAGCCAAGGGCGGGATAAAGGGACAGGGAGGAATTCACCCCTCCACTTT
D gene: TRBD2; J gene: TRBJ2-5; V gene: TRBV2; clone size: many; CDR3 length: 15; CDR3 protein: CASSEEGGSGETQYF; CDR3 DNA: TGTGCCAGCAGTGAAGAGGGCGGGAGTGGCGAGACCCAGTACTTC
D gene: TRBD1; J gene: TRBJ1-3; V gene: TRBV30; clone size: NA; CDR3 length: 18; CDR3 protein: CAWSSTRTGLYSENTIYF; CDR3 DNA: TGTGCCTGGAGTAGTACTAGGACAGGGCTTTACTCTGAAAACACCATATATTTT
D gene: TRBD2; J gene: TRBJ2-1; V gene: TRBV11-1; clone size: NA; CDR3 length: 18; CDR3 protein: CASSLAGLAPKSSNEQFF; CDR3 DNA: TGTGCCAGCAGCTTAGCAGGACTAGCTCCGAAAAGCTCCAATGAGCAGTTCTTC
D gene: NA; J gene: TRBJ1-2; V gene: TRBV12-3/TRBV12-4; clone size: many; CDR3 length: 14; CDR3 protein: CASSPASANYGYTF; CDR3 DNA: TGTGCCAGCAGTCCCGCTTCGGCGAACTATGGCTACACCTTC
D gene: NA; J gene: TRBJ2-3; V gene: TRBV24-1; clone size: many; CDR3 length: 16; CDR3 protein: CATSDTRQASTDTQYF; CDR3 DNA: TGTGCCACCAGTGATACTCGACAGGCGTCCACAGATACGCAGTATTTT
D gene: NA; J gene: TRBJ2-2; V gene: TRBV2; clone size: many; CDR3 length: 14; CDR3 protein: CASSGGPNTGELFF; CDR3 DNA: TGTGCCAGCAGCGGGGGGCCGAACACCGGGGAGCTGTTTTTT
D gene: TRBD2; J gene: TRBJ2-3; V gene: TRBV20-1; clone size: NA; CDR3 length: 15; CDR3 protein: CSATSGKLSTDTQYF; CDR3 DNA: TGCAGTGCTACGAGCGGGAAACTCAGCACAGATACGCAGTATTTT
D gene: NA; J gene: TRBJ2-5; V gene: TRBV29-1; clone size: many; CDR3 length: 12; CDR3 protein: CSVTGFGETQYF; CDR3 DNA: TGCAGCGTTACAGGGTTTGGAGAGACCCAGTACTTC
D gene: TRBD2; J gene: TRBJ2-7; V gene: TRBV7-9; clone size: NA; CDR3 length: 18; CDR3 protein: CASSPPPRPGLAYNEQYF; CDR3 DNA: TGTGCCAGCAGCCCCCCACCCCGACCGGGACTAGCTTACAATGAGCAGTACTTC
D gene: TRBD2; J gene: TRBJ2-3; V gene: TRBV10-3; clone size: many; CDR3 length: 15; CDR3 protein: CAISEIAGSTDTQYF; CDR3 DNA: TGTGCCATCAGTGAAATAGCGGGAAGCACAGATACGCAGTATTTT
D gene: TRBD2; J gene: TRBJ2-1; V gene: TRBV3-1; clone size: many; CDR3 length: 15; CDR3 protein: CASSWGLETYNEQFF; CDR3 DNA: TGTGCCAGCAGCTGGGGACTAGAGACCTACAATGAGCAGTTCTTC
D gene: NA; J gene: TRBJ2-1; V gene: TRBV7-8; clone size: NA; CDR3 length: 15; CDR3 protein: CASSLGWGVMNEQFF; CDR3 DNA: TGTGCCAGCAGCTTAGGGTGGGGGGTAATGAATGAGCAGTTCTTC
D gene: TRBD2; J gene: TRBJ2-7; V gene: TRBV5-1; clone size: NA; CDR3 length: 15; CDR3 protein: CASSQESSGSYEQYF; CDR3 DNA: TGTGCCAGCAGCCAAGAGTCTAGCGGGAGTTACGAGCAGTACTTC
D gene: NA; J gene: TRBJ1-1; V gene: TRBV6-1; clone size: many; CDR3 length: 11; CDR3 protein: CASSGGTEAFF; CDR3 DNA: TGTGCCAGCAGTGGGGGGACTGAAGCTTTCTTT
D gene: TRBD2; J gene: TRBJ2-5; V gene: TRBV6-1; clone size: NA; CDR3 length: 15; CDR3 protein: CASSRTSGKRETQYF; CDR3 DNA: TGTGCCAGCAGTCGGACTAGCGGGAAGAGAGAGACCCAGTACTTC
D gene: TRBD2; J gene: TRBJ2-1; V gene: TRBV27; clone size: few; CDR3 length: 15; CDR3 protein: CASSSSGRLYNEQFF; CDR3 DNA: TGTGCCAGCAGCTCTAGCGGGAGGTTATACAATGAGCAGTTCTTC
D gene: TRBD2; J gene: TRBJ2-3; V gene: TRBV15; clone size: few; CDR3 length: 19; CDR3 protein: CATSRDPRLAGGNTDTQYF; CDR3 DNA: TGTGCCACCAGCAGAGATCCACGACTAGCGGGAGGGAACACAGATACGCAGTATTTT
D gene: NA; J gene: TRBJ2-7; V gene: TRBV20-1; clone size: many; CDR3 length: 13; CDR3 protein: CSARMGSTYEQYF; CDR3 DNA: TGCAGTGCTAGGATGGGGTCGACCTACGAGCAGTACTTC